This T cell receptor (beta chain) was captured by sequencing in a study of T cell changes during pregnancy in multiple sclerosis. V dropped 2 bases and J dropped 5; count of bases not matched to a gene: 3. Germline values: CDR1 SGHNT, CDR2 YYREEE (reference sequence). This CDR3 comprises 13 residues. Clones were sequenced by immunoSEQ multiplex PCR, and TCRdb holds only the in-frame ones, with some missing. Of around 100,000 clones listed, approximately 89% were seen once; the top ten hold about 3.2%. The source material was peripheral blood, sampled after pregnancy. The chain is built from TRBV5-4 and TRBJ1-2; 7 bases align to TRBD1. This receptor was identified in a female donor with multiple sclerosis, enrolled in a pregnancy study. CDR3 DNA: TGTGCCAGCAGCTTAGAGGGACAGTATGGCTACACCTTC. It translates to CASSLEGQYGYTF.